Below, one TCR beta chain is given with its context. Its target is not known. The sample originates from a study of TIL therapy for anti-PD-1-resistant metastatic lung cancer. Study in general: Tumors were harvested before any PD-1/PD-L1 blockade. Tumors had a median PD-L1 proportion score of roughly 5.7%. Median tumor mutation burden was roughly 1.5 mutations per megabase. Whole-study findings and limits: This highly selected cohort may not generalize to typical lung cancer patients.

Specified time point: pre-treatment sample, taken before nivolumab and TIL therapy. The libraries were made with immunoSEQ v3. The repertoire was sequenced with immunoSEQ multiplex PCR; TCRdb's copy has only in-frame clones and lacks some. The sample holds about 59,000 clones; roughly 80% are singletons and the top ten take 1.5% to 2%. V lost 0 bases, J lost 4 bases, and 5 bases stayed unmatched. Germline V gives CDR1 LNHNV, CDR2 YYDKDF (reference sequence). The CDR3 length is 16 residues. V usage is TRBV15 and J usage is TRBJ2-5, with 10 bases identical to TRBD1. The TCR originated in a person between 30 and 79 years old with non-small cell lung cancer. Source: blood, taken at baseline. CDR3 amino acids: CATSRDGTGAGETQYF. The DNA of the CDR3 is TGTGCCACCAGCAGAGATGGGACAGGGGCTGGAGAGACCCAGTACTTC.